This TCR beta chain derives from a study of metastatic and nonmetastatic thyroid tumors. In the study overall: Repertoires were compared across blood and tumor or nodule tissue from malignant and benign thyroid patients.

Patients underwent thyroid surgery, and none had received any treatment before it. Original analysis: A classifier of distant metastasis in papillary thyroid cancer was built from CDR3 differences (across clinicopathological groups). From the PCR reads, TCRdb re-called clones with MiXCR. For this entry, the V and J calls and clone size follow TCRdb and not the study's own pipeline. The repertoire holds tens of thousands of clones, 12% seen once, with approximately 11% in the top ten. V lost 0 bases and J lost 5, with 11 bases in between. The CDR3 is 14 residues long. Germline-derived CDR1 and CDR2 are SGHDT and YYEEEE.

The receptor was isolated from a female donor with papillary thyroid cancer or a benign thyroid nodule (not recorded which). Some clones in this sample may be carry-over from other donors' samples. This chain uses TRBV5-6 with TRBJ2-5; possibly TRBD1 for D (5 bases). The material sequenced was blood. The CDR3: CASSLEGDRETQYF. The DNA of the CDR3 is TGTGCCAGCAGCTTGGAAGGGGATAGGGAGACCCAGTACTTC. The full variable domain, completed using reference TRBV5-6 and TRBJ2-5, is DAGVTQSPTHLIKTRGQQVTLRCSPKSGHDTVSWYQQALGQGPQFIFQYYEEEERQRGNFPDRFSGHQFPNYSSELNVNALLLGDSALYLCASSLEGDRETQYFGPGTRLLVL.